This T cell receptor beta chain was observed in a study of cytotoxic CD8 clonotypes in ibrutinib-treated CLL. The V and J ends lost 1 base and 2 bases respectively, with 12 bases between them. Germline lookup yields CDR1 SGHTS and CDR2 YDEGEE. This CDR3 region has 15 residues. Points on this clone: The antigen remains undetermined.

The method was immunoSEQ multiplex PCR; TCRdb's version includes in-frame clones alone and lacks a portion of them. This repertoire shows 150,000 to 200,000 clones, roughly 90% found once; its top ten account for 3% to 3.5%. Study-level points and caveats: An increase in clonality occurred at ibrutinib response, followed by a return toward baseline at progression. On treatment, the uncommon public clonotypes contracted or remained stable.

The origin of this receptor is a human donor with chronic lymphocytic leukemia. The genes are TRBV5-8 and TRBJ2-5; D is ambiguous. The sequencing used PBMCs, collected at disease progression, from a patient treated with ibrutinib. The CDR3 is CASSLLTKPQETQYF. CDR3 DNA sequence: TGTGCCAGCAGCTTGTTAACTAAGCCACAAGAGACCCAGTACTTC.